Below are 25 T cell receptor beta chains sequenced from a single sample in a study of CD8 T cells in ankylosing spondylitis. TCRdb reprocessed the 5' RACE reads with MiXCR, giving one entry per CDR3 protein. There are 100,000 to 150,000 distinct CDR3 sequences in the sample; around 7% occur only once, and about 12% lies in the top ten. The sequencing input was blood, either unsorted or a sorted T cell fraction (not recorded which). The receptors were sampled from a male donor with ankylosing spondylitis or in good health (not recorded which).

This clonotype was counted many times. The V and J genes are TRBV5-1 and TRBJ2-3, with 9 bases lining up with TRBD1. This CDR3 has 16 amino acids. The germline CDR1 and CDR2 sequences are SGHRS and YFSETQ. V shed 2 bases, J shed 3 bases, and the junction held 7 bases outside the gene matches. CDR3 sequence: CASSFFYRGRTDTQYF. The CDR3 nucleotides are TGCGCCAGCAGCTTTTTTTACAGGGGGCGAACAGATACGCAGTATTTT.

This clonotype showed up many times. The genes are TRBV7-9 and TRBJ2-3, with 8 bases identical to TRBD2. V shed 1 base and J 6 bases; nucleotides not matched to a gene: 9. The CDR3 runs 16 residues. The germline V gene encodes CDR1 SEHNR and CDR2 FQNEAQ (reference sequence). The CDR3 loop is CASSLVSPTGGDTQYF. The CDR3 nucleotides read TGTGCCAGCAGCTTAGTTTCCCCGACGGGGGGGGATACGCAGTATTTT.

This clonotype was counted at least ten times. The chain combines TRBV13 with TRBJ2-7; D is unclear. The CDR3 runs to 14 residues. V lost 0 bases, J lost 3 bases, and 9 bases lay in between. Germline V gene sequence: CDR1 PRHDT, CDR2 FYEKMQ (reference sequence). The CDR3 DNA follows: TGTGCCAGCAGCTTAGGCGAATCCGACTACGAGCAGTACTTC. Its translation is CASSLGESDYEQYF. The entire variable domain, with the rest obtained from reference TRBV13 and TRBJ2-7, is as follows: AAGVIQSPRHLIKEKRETATLKCYPIPRHDTVYWYQQGPGQDPQFLISFYEKMQSDKGSIPDRFSAQQFSDYHSELNMSSLELGDSALYFCASSLGESDYEQYFGPGTRLTVT.

This clonotype was observed at least ten times. The chain employs TRBV5-1 and TRBJ2-1, with a possible D match to TRBD1 (6 bases). The CDR3 runs 13 residues. The germline gives CDR1 SGHRS, CDR2 YFSETQ. Trimming took 2 bases from V and 9 from J, leaving 12 bases between them. The CDR3 is CASSFSGEGEQFF. The CDR3 DNA reads as TGCGCCAGCAGCTTTTCAGGGGAAGGTGAGCAGTTCTTC.

Many counts were recorded for this clonotype. The CDR3 region has the DNA TGCAGTGCTAGCGGGACGGAGTCCTACGAGCAGTACTTC. Translated, it gives CSASGTESYEQYF. This chain connects TRBV20-1 to TRBJ2-7; the D call may be TRBD1 or TRBD2 (5 bases each). Germline V gene sequence: CDR1 DFQATT, CDR2 SNEGSKA (reference sequence). The CDR3 sequence is 13 residues long. Trimming cost V 3 bases and J 1 base, with 10 bases left between them.

This clonotype was detected only a few times. The chain uses TRBV20-1 and TRBJ2-5, with 7 bases aligning to TRBD2. CDR1 is DFQATT and CDR2 is SNEGSKA in the germline V gene (reference sequence). The CDR3 is 18 amino acids. The ends lost 5 bases at V and 2 bases at J; junction bases unmatched: 20. The CDR3 coding sequence is TGCAGTGCTGGCTACCAAGGGAGACGCAGCGGGATTCAAGAGACCCAGTACTTC. Residues: CSAGYQGRRSGIQETQYF.

Many counts were recorded for this clonotype. V and J are TRBV20-1 and TRBJ1-2; 8 bases match TRBD1. Looked up from germline, CDR1 is DFQATT and CDR2 is SNEGSKA (reference sequence). V lost 1 base, J lost 1 base, and 11 bases stayed unmatched. The CDR3 consists of 17 residues. In DNA form, the CDR3 reads TGCAGTGCTAGAGCCCGAGAAACAGGGGGTTTTAACTATGGCTACACCTTC. This sequence encodes CSARARETGGFNYGYTF.

This clonotype occurred many times. The chain recombines TRBV11-2 with TRBJ2-1; D unresolved. This CDR3 comprises 13 residues. The V gene's germline CDR1 is SGHAT and CDR2 FQNNGV. The V end was cut by 3 bases, the J end by 13 bases, with 16 bases between. CDR3 in amino acids: CASSFVSSFYQFF. The CDR3 nucleotides read TGTGCCAGCAGCTTTGTGTCTAGTTTCTATCAGTTCTTC.

At least ten counts were recorded for this clonotype. This chain uses TRBV9 with TRBJ1-2, with D tentatively TRBD1 (6 bases). The germline V and J ends were trimmed by 3 bases and 0 bases, with 12 bases remaining between them. Germline-derived CDR1 and CDR2 are SGDLS and YYNGEE. The CDR3 has 15 amino acids. CDR3 sequence: CASSALTGSNYGYTF. As DNA, the CDR3 is TGTGCCAGCAGCGCCCTGACAGGATCTAACTATGGCTACACCTTC.

There are many counts of this clonotype. J is TRBJ1-1 and V is TRBV5-1; no reliable D call. This CDR3 comprises 16 residues. The V end lost 4 bases, the J end lost 1 base, and 17 bases lay between the germline ends. From germline, CDR1 is SGHRS and CDR2 YFSETQ. CDR3 nucleotide sequence: TGCGCCAGCAGCATGGGCGGATTGGGTACGAACACTGAAGCTTTCTTT. It specifies CASSMGGLGTNTEAFF.

The table lists this clonotype with a count of one. The rearrangement uses TRBV5-3 and TRBJ1-2; D call uncertain. TRBV5-3 is an open reading frame, and its role is uncertain. Deletions cut 8 bases from V and 2 bases from J, with 13 bases between. This CDR3 region has 13 residues. The chain's CDR3 is CARGPRMNYGYTF. The DNA of the CDR3 is TGTGCCAGGGGCCCCCGGATGAACTATGGCTACACCTTC.

This clonotype was counted a few times. V usage is TRBV2 and J usage is TRBJ2-1; tentative D call: TRBD2 (7 bases). Germline values: CDR1 SNHLY, CDR2 FYNNEI. CDR3 length: 14 amino acids. The V end was cut by 8 bases, the J end by 2 bases, with 13 bases between. The CDR3 nucleotides read TGTGCCAGCCGCCCGGGGGGCCCCTACAATGAGCAGTTCTTC. It codes for CASRPGGPYNEQFF.

This clonotype was counted ten times or more. V is TRBV10-2 and J is TRBJ2-2; D gene uncertain. The CDR3 consists of 12 residues. Germline V gives CDR1 WSHSY, CDR2 SAAADI. V gave up 3 bases and J gave up 6 bases, with 5 bases separating them. The CDR3 DNA reads TGCGCCAGCAGTGATTGGCCCGGGGAGCTGTTTTTT. Protein: CASSDWPGELFF.

This clonotype was recorded many times. The chain combines TRBV12-3 or TRBV12-4 with TRBJ2-7, with TRBD1 as a possible D gene (5 bases). The germline V and J ends were trimmed by 6 bases and 1 base, with 19 bases remaining between them. The CDR3 has 16 amino acids. DNA of the CDR3: TGTGCCAGCAGCTTTTTCGGGTCAGGGAAGTCCTACGAGCAGTACTTC. This translates into CASSFFGSGKSYEQYF.

In its sample, this clonotype was seen a few times. V is TRBV7-9 and J is TRBJ2-3; 7 bases match TRBD2. Germline trimming cut 4 bases from V and 3 bases from J; bases unmatched to any gene: 7. The CDR3 extends over 15 amino acids. Looked up from germline, CDR1 is SEHNR and CDR2 is FQNEAQ (reference sequence). The CDR3 DNA follows: TGTGCCAGCAGCTCCCCGGGACTAACTACAGATACGCAGTATTTT. Its translation: CASSSPGLTTDTQYF.

This clonotype was counted many times. The chain combines TRBV7-2 with TRBJ2-7; unclear D gene. CDR1 is SGHTA, CDR2 FQGNSA, per germline. The CDR3 is made up of 13 amino acids. Trimming removed 3 bases at V and 1 base at J, with 7 bases between. CDR3 amino acids: CASSLEQSYEQYF. The CDR3 DNA sequence: TGTGCCAGCAGCTTGGAACAGTCCTACGAGCAGTACTTC.

There are a few counts of this clonotype. This chain links TRBV27 with TRBJ1-5, with a possible D match to TRBD1 (5 bases). Germline CDR1 is MNHEY and CDR2 is SMNVEV (reference sequence). V was pared by 6 bases and J by 3 bases, with 18 bases between. The CDR3 contains 16 residues. CDR3 region: CASRYGAANDNQPQHF. The CDR3 bases are TGTGCCAGCAGATATGGGGCGGCTAACGACAATCAGCCCCAGCATTTT.

The sample holds many counts of this clonotype. The chain joins TRBV7-9 to TRBJ2-7; D is possibly TRBD1 (6 bases). The length of the CDR3 is 14 residues. Germline V CDR1 and CDR2: SEHNR, FQNEAQ (reference sequence). Trimming stripped 5 bases from V and 1 base from J, with 12 bases between. CDR3 DNA: TGTGCCAGCAGCAAAAACAGGGCTTCCTACGAGCAGTACTTC. As protein: CASSKNRASYEQYF.

This clonotype was detected only a few times. The CDR3 region is CASDRGAGANVLTF. Here the CDR3 DNA reads TGTGCCAGCGACAGGGGAGCCGGGGCCAACGTCCTGACTTTC. The chain employs TRBV12-3 or TRBV12-4 and TRBJ2-6, with TRBD1 matching 8 bases. This CDR3 region has 14 residues. V shed 8 bases, J shed 4 bases, and the junction held 4 bases outside the gene matches.

In its sample, this clonotype was seen a few times. The CDR3 here is CATSRGTLAGVGDTQYF. The CDR3, as DNA: TGTGCCACCAGCAGAGGGACCTTAGCGGGAGTGGGGGATACGCAGTATTTT. The gene calls are TRBV15 and TRBJ2-3, with 9 bases aligning to TRBD2. The CDR3 spans 17 residues. Germline V gene data show CDR1 as LNHNV and CDR2 as YYDKDF (reference sequence). With 1 base clipped from V and 6 bases from J, the junction kept 11 bases outside the gene matches.

This clonotype showed up many times. The J gene is TRBJ2-2, the V gene TRBV30; TRBD2 matches at 7 bases. The CDR3 has 16 residues. J gave up 4 bases and V 2 bases, and 10 bases lay outside the gene matches. In germline, CDR1 is GTSNPN, CDR2 SVGIG (reference sequence). CDR3 coding DNA: TGTGCCTGGAGTCCGGGGCTAGCGGCTACCACCGGGGAGCTGTTTTTT. Translated, it gives CAWSPGLAATTGELFF.

This clonotype was seen repeatedly, ten times or more. This sequence joins TRBV28 and TRBJ1-5, with D possibly being TRBD1 (5 bases). Germline V gene lookup returns CDR1 MDHEN and CDR2 SYDVKM. The CDR3 length is 15 residues. V lost 3 bases and J 3 bases, leaving 12 bases between the germline ends. CDR3 region: CASSFRDGYNQPQHF. In DNA, the CDR3 is TGTGCCAGCAGTTTCCGGGACGGCTACAATCAGCCCCAGCATTTT. The whole variable domain, remainder taken from reference TRBV28 and TRBJ1-5, is DVKVTQSSRYLVKRTGEKVFLECVQDMDHENMFWYRQDPGLGLRLIYFSYDVKMKEKGDIPEGYSVSREKKERFSLILESASTNQTSMYLCASSFRDGYNQPQHFGDGTRLSIL.

The table lists this clonotype with many counts. The rearrangement links TRBV3-1 to TRBJ2-2, with TRBD2 matching 7 bases. The CDR3 has 15 residues. Germline lookup yields CDR1 LGHDT and CDR2 YNNKEL (reference sequence). J lost 3 bases, V lost 4 bases, and 5 bases had no gene match. CDR3 nucleotides: TGTGCCAGCAGCCTCTTGGCGGGAGACACCGGGGAGCTGTTTTTT. Translation gives CASSLLAGDTGELFF.

This clonotype was seen only a few times. The chain recombines TRBV6-2 or TRBV6-3 with TRBJ1-5; D unclear. The germline V gene encodes CDR1 MNHEY and CDR2 SVGEGT. The V end lost 0 bases, the J end lost 6 bases, and 6 bases lay between the germline ends. This CDR3 is built from 13 residues. The CDR3 bases are TGTGCCAGCAGTTACTCGATTGGTCAGCCCCAGCATTTT. Amino acids: CASSYSIGQPQHF.

This clonotype was found many times. The CDR3 region is CASSPAAFRANYGYTF. CDR3 sequence (DNA): TGCGCCAGCAGCCCGGCGGCGTTCCGAGCTAACTATGGCTACACCTTC. The chain recombines TRBV5-1 with TRBJ1-2; unclear D gene. Germline V gene lookup returns CDR1 SGHRS and CDR2 YFSETQ. Trimming pared 4 bases from V and 0 bases from J, leaving 16 bases between. The CDR3 is 16 amino acids.